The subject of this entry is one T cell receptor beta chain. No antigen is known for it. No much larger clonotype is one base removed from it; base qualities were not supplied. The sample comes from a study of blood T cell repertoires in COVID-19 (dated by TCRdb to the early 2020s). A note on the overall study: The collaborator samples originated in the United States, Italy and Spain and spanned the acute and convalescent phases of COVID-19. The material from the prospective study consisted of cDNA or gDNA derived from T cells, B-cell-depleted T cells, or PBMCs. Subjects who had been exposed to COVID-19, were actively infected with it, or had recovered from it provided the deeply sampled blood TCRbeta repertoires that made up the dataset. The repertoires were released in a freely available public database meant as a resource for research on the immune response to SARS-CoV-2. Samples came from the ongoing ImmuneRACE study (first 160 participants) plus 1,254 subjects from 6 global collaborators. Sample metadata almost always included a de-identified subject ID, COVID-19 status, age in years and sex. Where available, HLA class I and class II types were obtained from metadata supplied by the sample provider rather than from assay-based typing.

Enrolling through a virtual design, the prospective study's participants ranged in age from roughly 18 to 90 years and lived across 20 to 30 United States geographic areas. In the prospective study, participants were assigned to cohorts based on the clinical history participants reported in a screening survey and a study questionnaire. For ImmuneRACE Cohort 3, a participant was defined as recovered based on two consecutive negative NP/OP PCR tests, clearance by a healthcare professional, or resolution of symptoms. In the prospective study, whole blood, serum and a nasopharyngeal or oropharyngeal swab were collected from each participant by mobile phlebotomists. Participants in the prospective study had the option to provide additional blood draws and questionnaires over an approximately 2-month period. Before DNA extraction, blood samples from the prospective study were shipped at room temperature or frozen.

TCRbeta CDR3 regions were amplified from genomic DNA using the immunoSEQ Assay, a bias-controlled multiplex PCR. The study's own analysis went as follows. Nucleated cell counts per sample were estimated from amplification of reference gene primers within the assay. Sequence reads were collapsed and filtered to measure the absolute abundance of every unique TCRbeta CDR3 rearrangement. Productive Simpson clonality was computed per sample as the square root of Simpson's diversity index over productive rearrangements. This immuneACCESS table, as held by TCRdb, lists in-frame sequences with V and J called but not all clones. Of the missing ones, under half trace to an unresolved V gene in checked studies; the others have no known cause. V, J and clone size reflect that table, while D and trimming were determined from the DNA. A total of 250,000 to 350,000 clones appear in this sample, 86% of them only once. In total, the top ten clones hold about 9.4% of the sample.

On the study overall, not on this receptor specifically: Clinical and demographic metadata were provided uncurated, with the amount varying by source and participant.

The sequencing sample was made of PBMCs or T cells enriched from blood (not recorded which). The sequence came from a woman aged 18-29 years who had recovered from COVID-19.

At the DNA level, the sequence is TGCGCCACCAAACTCCCCGGACAGATCTATGGCTACACCTTC. This is translated as CATKLPGQIYGYTF. The chain employs TRBV5-1 and TRBJ1-2; the D segment could be TRBD1, given 6 matching bases. The CDR3 numbers 14 residues from cysteine through phenylalanine. Solely the CDR3 DNA is kept, with 42 bases framed from the first base. The junction shows trimming of 9 bases on V and 4 bases on J, plus 19 bases between the germline ends. In the germline V gene, CDR1 corresponds to SGHRS and CDR2 to YFSETQ.